The TCR beta chain under discussion was sequenced for a study of T cell responses to AZD1222 COVID-19 vaccine. Investigators merged groups given second doses at roughly 4 or roughly 12 weeks. V was cut by 0 bases and J by 1 base, with 10 bases left in between. The V gene's germline CDR1 is MNHEY and CDR2 SMNVEV (reference sequence). The CDR3 loop spans 16 amino acids. Libraries were prepared by immunoSEQ multiplex PCR; TCRdb keeps only in-frame clonotypes and omits some of them. The sample comprises fewer than 110,000 clones, 92% of which are singletons, and more than 8% rests with the top ten. A word on this clone: The sample contains more than one DNA sequence encoding this CDR3.

The material sequenced was peripheral blood, taken 28 days after the second AZD1222 dose. The receptor was derived from an adult who received the AZD1222 COVID-19 vaccine. The chain employs TRBV27 and TRBJ1-3; D is uncertain. CDR3 coding DNA: TGTGCCAGCAGTTTATCTGGGGTCCTGTCTGGAAACACCATATATTTT. Its protein product is CASSLSGVLSGNTIYF.